This passage covers 16 T cell receptor beta chains from one sample sequenced in a study of blood T cells in healthy people across ages. The use of a sample-barcoded 5' primer and a J-beta primer mix characterized a second PCR of roughly 7 to 12 cycles. TCRdb called the 5' RACE reads again in MiXCR, with one record for every CDR3 protein. The sample records 800,000 to 950,000 distinct CDR3 sequences, under 35% being singletons. These same records also appear under a second study, on T cells of mothers and their children.

Sequencing was performed on blood. Receptor source: a woman between 40 and 55 years old in good health.

Remarks on this clonotype: A much larger clone differs from this one at a single base, so this may be a read error. The chain links TRBV7-2 to TRBJ2-7; TRBD1 might be the D (7 bases). The CDR3 consists of 16 residues. The ends were cut back, 1 base at V and 7 bases at J, with 20 bases in the middle. Germline V lookup: CDR1 SGHTA, CDR2 FQGNSA. The CDR3 DNA reads as TGTGCCAGCAGCTTAGATTGGGCAGGGGGGTACAATGAGCAGTACTTC. Residues: CASSLDWAGGYNEQYF.

The table lists this clonotype with many counts. The V call is TRBV29-1, the J call TRBJ2-6; D is unclear. Germline lookup yields CDR1 SQVTM and CDR2 ANQGSEA. CDR3 length: 12 amino acids. Trimming stripped 6 bases from V and 0 bases from J, with 3 bases between. The CDR3 reads CSVASGANVLTF. Written as DNA, the CDR3 is TGCAGCGTCGCCTCTGGGGCCAACGTCCTGACTTTC. The full variable domain, with the rest looked up from reference TRBV29-1 and TRBJ2-6, is SAVISQKPSRDICQRGTSLTIQCQVDSQVTMMFWYRQQPGQSLTLIATANQGSEATYESGFVIDKFPISRPNLTFSTLTVSNMSPEDSSIYLCSVASGANVLTFGAGSRLTVL.

Many counts were recorded for this clonotype. The CDR3 nucleotides read TGCAGTCAGGGGATCGATGAGCAGTTCTTC. Its translation is CSQGIDEQFF. The chain uses TRBV20-1 and TRBJ2-1; possibly TRBD1 for D (6 bases). The V and J ends lost 8 bases and 8 bases respectively, with 10 bases between them. The CDR3 is 10 residues long. CDR1 is DFQATT, CDR2 SNEGSKA, per germline (reference sequence).

This chain uses TRBV2 with TRBJ2-5; D call uncertain. CDR1 is SNHLY, CDR2 FYNNEI, per germline. This CDR3 has 14 amino acids. Deletions cut 2 bases from V and 11 bases from J, with 18 bases between. The CDR3 DNA reads as TGTGCCAGCAGTGAATCCCCGCTGTACAATGAGCAGTACTTC. This gives the protein CASSESPLYNEQYF.

The J gene is TRBJ1-6, the V gene TRBV12-3 or TRBV12-4; 8 bases match TRBD1. The J segment lost 9 bases and the V segment lost 6 bases, leaving 7 bases of the junction unmatched. The CDR3 is 14 residues long. The CDR3 region is CASSPQGATSPLHF. DNA of the CDR3: TGTGCCAGCAGCCCTCAGGGGGCCACTTCACCCCTCCACTTT.

This chain uses TRBV7-2 with TRBJ1-1; no firm D call. The CDR3 length is 13 residues. Germline V gene sequence: CDR1 SGHTA, CDR2 FQGNSA. V was shortened by 4 bases and J by 1 base, with 7 bases between the two germline ends. The CDR3 sequence: CASSSEWNTEAFF. The CDR3 DNA reads TGTGCCAGCAGCTCCGAGTGGAACACTGAAGCTTTCTTT.

This clonotype was detected a few times. The J gene is TRBJ1-1, the V gene TRBV29-1; TRBD1 matches at 8 bases. Looked up from germline, CDR1 is SQVTM and CDR2 is ANQGSEA. The length of the CDR3 is 13 residues. Trimming removed 7 bases from V and 3 bases from J; junction bases left unmatched: 7. The CDR3 DNA reads TGCAGCGCGGCCTACAGGGGGGACACTGAAGCTTTCTTT. This codes for CSAAYRGDTEAFF.

In regard to this clonotype: A clone one base away is much larger, so this may be a read error. The V gene is TRBV4-3, the J gene TRBJ2-5, with D possibly TRBD1 on 6 matching bases. Germline CDR1 LGHNA, CDR2 YSLEER. The length of the CDR3 is 17 residues. The CDR3 DNA follows: TGCGCCGGCAGCCAAGGAAGGGCAGGGGTATACCAAGAGACCCAGTACTTC. Amino acid sequence: CAGSQGRAGVYQETQYF.

This clonotype was counted once. A read error may explain this, as a much larger clone is one base away. This chain connects TRBV18 to TRBJ2-1; TRBD2 matches at 12 bases. CDR3 length: 15 amino acids. Germline CDR1 is KGHSH and CDR2 is LQKENI. V gave up 3 bases and J gave up 10 bases; unmatched junction bases: 7. Here the CDR3 reads CASSPTSGGHYEQFF. For the CDR3, the DNA is TGTGCCAGCTCACCCACTAGCGGGGGGCACTACGAGCAGTTCTTC.

About this clonotype: Since no conserved phenylalanine or tryptophan closes the CDR3, a read error is the likely cause. The chain is built from TRBV20-1 and TRBJ1-5; D is possibly TRBD1 (5 bases). The CDR3 has 15 amino acids. Trimming removed 6 bases at V and 1 base at J, with 16 bases between. CDR1 is DFQATT and CDR2 is SNEGSKA in the germline V gene (reference sequence). CDR3 sequence reads: CSARLGTGSNQPQHC. The CDR3 region has the DNA TGCAGTGCCAGACTCGGAACAGGCAGCAATCAGCCCCAGCATTGT.

There are many counts of this clonotype. The chain combines TRBV9 with TRBJ2-1, with a weak D call TRBD1 (6 bases). Germline-derived CDR1 and CDR2 are SGDLS and YYNGEE. V was trimmed by 0 bases and J by 7 bases, leaving 14 bases between them. The CDR3 has 15 residues. The CDR3 here is CASSVGQASQNEQFF. In DNA, the CDR3 is TGTGCCAGCAGCGTAGGACAGGCGAGCCAGAATGAGCAGTTCTTC.

This clonotype has just a few counts. The rearrangement uses TRBV28 and TRBJ2-7; D perhaps matches TRBD2 (5 bases). CDR3 length: 13 residues. CDR1 is MDHEN and CDR2 is SYDVKM in the germline V gene. The V and J ends lost 11 bases and 1 base respectively, with 15 bases between them. For the CDR3, the DNA is TGTGCCGCTACGGGAAGTGGATCCTACGAGCAGTACTTC. Amino acid sequence: CAATGSGSYEQYF.

This clonotype came up many times. The DNA of the CDR3 is TGCAGCGTTCCAGCTCAATCAGATACGCAGTATTTT. It yields the protein CSVPAQSDTQYF. The V gene is TRBV29-1, the J gene TRBJ2-3; D gene ambiguous. Germline lookup yields CDR1 SQVTM and CDR2 ANQGSEA. The CDR3 totals 12 residues. The ends were cut back, 5 bases at V and 4 bases at J, with 10 bases in the middle.

The chain links TRBV15 to TRBJ2-2; unclear D gene. Per the germline V gene, CDR1 is LNHNV and CDR2 is YYDKDF (reference sequence). The CDR3 spans 14 residues. The germline V and J ends were trimmed by 2 bases and 3 bases, with 7 bases remaining between them. For the CDR3, the DNA is TGTGCCACCAGCAGAATTGCCTACACCGGGGAGCTGTTTTTT. Residues: CATSRIAYTGELFF.

The genes are TRBV18 and TRBJ2-5, with D unresolved. This CDR3 region has 13 residues. Germline assignment: CDR1 KGHSH and CDR2 LQKENI. V gave up 3 bases and J gave up 5 bases, with 10 bases separating them. For the CDR3, the DNA is TGTGCCAGCTCACCCCTTCAGTCCGAGACCCAGTACTTC. Translated: CASSPLQSETQYF.

This clonotype was seen only a few times. The V and J genes are TRBV6-1 and TRBJ1-2, with D possibly TRBD1 on 5 matching bases. From germline, CDR1 is MNHNS and CDR2 SASEGT. The CDR3 has 14 amino acids. Trimming took 3 bases from V and 1 from J, leaving 9 bases between them. The CDR3 loop is CASSDDRFNYGYTF. The CDR3 DNA follows: TGTGCCAGCAGTGACGACAGATTTAACTATGGCTACACCTTC.